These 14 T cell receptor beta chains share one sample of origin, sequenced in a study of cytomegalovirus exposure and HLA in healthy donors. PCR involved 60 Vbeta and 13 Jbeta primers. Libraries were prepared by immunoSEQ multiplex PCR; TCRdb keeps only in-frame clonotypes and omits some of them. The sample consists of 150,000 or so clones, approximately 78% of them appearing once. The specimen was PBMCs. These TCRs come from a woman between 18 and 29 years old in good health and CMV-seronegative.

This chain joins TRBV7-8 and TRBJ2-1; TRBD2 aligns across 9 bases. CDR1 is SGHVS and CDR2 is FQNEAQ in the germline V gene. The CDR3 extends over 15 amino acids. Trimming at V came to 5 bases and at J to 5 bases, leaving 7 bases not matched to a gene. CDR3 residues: CASSEGAGGHNEQFF. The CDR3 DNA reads TGTGCCAGCAGCGAGGGAGCGGGAGGTCACAATGAGCAGTTCTTC.

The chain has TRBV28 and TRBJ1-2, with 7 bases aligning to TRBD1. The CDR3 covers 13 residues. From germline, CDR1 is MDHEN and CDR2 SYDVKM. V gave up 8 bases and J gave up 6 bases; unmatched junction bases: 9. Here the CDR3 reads CASRQGGVDGYTF. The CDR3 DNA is TGTGCCAGCCGACAGGGTGGGGTTGATGGCTACACCTTC.

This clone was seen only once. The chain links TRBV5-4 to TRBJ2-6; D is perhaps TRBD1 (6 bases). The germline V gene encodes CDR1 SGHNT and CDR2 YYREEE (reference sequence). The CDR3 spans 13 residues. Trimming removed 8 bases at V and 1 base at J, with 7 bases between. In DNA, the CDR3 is TGTGCCAGTACAGGGTCTGGGGCCAACGTCCTGACTTTC. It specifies CASTGSGANVLTF.

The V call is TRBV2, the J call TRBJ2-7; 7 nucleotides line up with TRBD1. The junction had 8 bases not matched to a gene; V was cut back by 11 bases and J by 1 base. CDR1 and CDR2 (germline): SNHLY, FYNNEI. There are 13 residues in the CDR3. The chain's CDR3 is CAQRGRGSYEQYF. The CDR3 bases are TGTGCCCAAAGGGGGCGTGGTTCCTACGAGCAGTACTTC.

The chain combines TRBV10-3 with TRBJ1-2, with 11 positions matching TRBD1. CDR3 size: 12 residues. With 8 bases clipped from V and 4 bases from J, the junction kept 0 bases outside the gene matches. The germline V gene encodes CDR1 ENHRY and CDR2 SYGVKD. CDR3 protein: CAIGTGGYGYTF. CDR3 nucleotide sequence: TGTGCCATCGGGACAGGGGGCTATGGCTACACCTTC.

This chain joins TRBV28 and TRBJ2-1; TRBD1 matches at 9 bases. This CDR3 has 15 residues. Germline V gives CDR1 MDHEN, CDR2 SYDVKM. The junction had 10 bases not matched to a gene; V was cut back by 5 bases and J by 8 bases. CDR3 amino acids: CASSEDRGVVYEQFF. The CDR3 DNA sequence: TGTGCCAGCAGTGAGGACAGGGGCGTAGTCTATGAGCAGTTCTTC.

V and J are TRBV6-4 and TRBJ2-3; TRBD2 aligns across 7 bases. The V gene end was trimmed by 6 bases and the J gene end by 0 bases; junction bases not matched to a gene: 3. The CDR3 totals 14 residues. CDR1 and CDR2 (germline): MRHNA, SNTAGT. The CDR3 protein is CASSPAGSTDTQYF. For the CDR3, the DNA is TGTGCCAGCAGCCCAGCGGGGAGCACAGATACGCAGTATTTT.

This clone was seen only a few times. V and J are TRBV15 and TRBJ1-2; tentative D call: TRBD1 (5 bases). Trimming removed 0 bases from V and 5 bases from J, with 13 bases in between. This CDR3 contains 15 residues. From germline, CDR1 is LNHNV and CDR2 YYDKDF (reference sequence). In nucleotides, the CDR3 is TGTGCCACCAGCAGAGATTTCAGTGGGGGGTATGGCTACACCTTC. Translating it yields CATSRDFSGGYGYTF.

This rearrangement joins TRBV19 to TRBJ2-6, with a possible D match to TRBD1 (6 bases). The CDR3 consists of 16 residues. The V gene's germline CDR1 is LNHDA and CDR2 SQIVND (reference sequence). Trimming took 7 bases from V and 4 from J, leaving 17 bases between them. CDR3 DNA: TGTGCCAGTAATCAACAGGGATTCCTGGGGGCCAACGTCCTGACTTTC. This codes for CASNQQGFLGANVLTF.

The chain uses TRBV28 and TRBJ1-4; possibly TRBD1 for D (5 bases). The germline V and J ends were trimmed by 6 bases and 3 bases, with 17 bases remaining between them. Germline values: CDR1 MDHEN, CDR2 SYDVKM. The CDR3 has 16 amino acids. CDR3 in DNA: TGTGCCAGCAGATCCGACAGCCCGGGGGCTAATGAAAAACTGTTTTTT. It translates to CASRSDSPGANEKLFF.

The CDR3 coding sequence is TGTGCCAGTAGTATCCCCGGGAGGGGCGGAGAGACCCAGTACTTC. Protein: CASSIPGRGGETQYF. The rearrangement joins TRBV19 to TRBJ2-5, with 8 nucleotides matching TRBD2. Germline V gene data show CDR1 as LNHDA and CDR2 as SQIVND (reference sequence). This CDR3 comprises 15 residues. The ends lost 3 bases at V and 4 bases at J; junction bases unmatched: 7. Full variable domain (outside the CDR3, taken from reference TRBV19 and TRBJ2-5): DGGITQSPKYLFRKEGQNVTLSCEQNLNHDAMYWYRQDPGQGLRLIYYSQIVNDFQKGDIAEGYSVSREKKESFPLTVTSAQKNPTAFYLCASSIPGRGGETQYFGPGTRLLVL.

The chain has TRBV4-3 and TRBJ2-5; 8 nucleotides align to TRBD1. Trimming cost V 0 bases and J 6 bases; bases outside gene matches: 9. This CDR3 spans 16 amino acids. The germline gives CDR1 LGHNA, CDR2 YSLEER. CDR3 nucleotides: TGCGCCAGCAGCCAAGATATCCAGGGGGCCTTGAAGACCCAGTACTTC. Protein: CASSQDIQGALKTQYF.

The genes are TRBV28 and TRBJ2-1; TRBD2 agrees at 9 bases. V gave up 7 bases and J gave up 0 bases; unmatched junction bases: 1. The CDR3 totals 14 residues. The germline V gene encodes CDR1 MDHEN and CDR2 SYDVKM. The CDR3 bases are TGTGCCAGCATGCGGGGGGGCTCCTACAATGAGCAGTTCTTC. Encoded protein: CASMRGGSYNEQFF.

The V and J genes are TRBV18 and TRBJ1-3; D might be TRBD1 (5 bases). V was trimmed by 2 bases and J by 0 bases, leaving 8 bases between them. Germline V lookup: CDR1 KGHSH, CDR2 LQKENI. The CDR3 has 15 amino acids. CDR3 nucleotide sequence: TGTGCCAGCTCACCATACGGGGGCTCTGGAAACACCATATATTTT. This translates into CASSPYGGSGNTIYF.